The 16 T cell receptor beta chains in this list originate from one sample, sequenced in a study of T cell repertoires in cytomegalovirus infection. TCRdb itself ran the reads through MiXCR, one entry per CDR3 protein. Counted here are 300,000 or so distinct CDR3 sequences, about 25% occurring once; the ten biggest clones make up approximately 15%. Sequencing was performed on PBMCs. The receptors shown here come from a human donor in good health (CMV status not recorded). Some clones in this sample may be carry-over from other donors' samples.

J is TRBJ1-1 and V is TRBV2; maybe TRBD1 (5 bases). The CDR3 is 13 amino acids. Deletions cut 8 bases from V and 1 base from J, with 11 bases between. CDR1 SNHLY and CDR2 FYNNEI come from the germline V gene. Written as DNA, the CDR3 is TGTGCCAGCCGACAGCACCCGAACACTGAAGCTTTCTTT. Translated, it gives CASRQHPNTEAFF.

This clonotype was detected many times. This rearrangement joins TRBV7-8 to TRBJ2-5, with D uncertain. The CDR3 covers 14 residues. Germline V lookup: CDR1 SGHVS, CDR2 FQNEAQ. With 7 bases removed from V and 1 base from J, the gap between germline ends came to 13 bases. The CDR3 nucleotides read TGTGCCAGCACGGAAGATCGGGCCCAAGAGACCCAGTACTTC. Translation: CASTEDRAQETQYF.

CDR3 protein: CASSLPVGLKDTQYF. CDR3 DNA sequence: TGTGCCAGCAGCTTACCGGTGGGGCTGAAAGATACGCAGTATTTT. This chain joins TRBV7-4 and TRBJ2-3, with D possibly matching TRBD1 (5 bases). With 2 bases removed from V and 5 bases from J, the gap between germline ends came to 14 bases. CDR1 SGHVT and CDR2 SQSDAQ come from the germline V gene. This CDR3 spans 15 amino acids.

The V gene is TRBV5-1, the J gene TRBJ2-7; 7 nucleotides line up with TRBD1. J lost 2 bases, V lost 2 bases, and 7 bases had no gene match. The CDR3 loop spans 15 amino acids. From germline, CDR1 is SGHRS and CDR2 YFSETQ. The chain's CDR3 is CASSLEPGQPYEQYF. CDR3 sequence (DNA): TGCGCCAGCAGCTTAGAACCGGGACAGCCCTACGAGCAGTACTTC.

This clonotype has a handful of counts. The chain carries TRBV6-5 and TRBJ2-3; tentatively, D is TRBD1 (5 bases). The germline gives CDR1 MNHEY, CDR2 SVGAGI. The CDR3 has 15 amino acids. Trimming took off 5 bases at V and 4 bases at J, with 16 bases between the two ends. CDR3: CASSLSGMGADTQYF. The CDR3, as DNA: TGTGCCAGCAGTCTATCAGGGATGGGTGCAGATACGCAGTATTTT.

This clonotype was seen a few times. The chain recombines TRBV7-9 with TRBJ1-6, with 7 positions matching TRBD1. J lost 0 bases, V lost 6 bases, and 8 bases had no gene match. CDR1 and CDR2 from the germline V gene are SEHNR and FQNEAQ (reference sequence). This CDR3 has 17 residues. As DNA, the CDR3 is TGTGCCAGCAGTGAGCAGACAGGGAGCTCCTATAATTCACCCCTCCACTTT. Translating it yields CASSEQTGSSYNSPLHF.

The V call is TRBV24-1, the J call TRBJ2-5, with TRBD1 as a possible D gene (6 bases). The germline gives CDR1 KGHDR, CDR2 SFDVKD. The CDR3 is 15 amino acids. V was pared by 10 bases and J by 5 bases, with 22 bases between. This chain's CDR3 is CATQLSGDPRETQYF. DNA of the CDR3: TGTGCCACTCAATTGTCAGGGGACCCACGGGAGACCCAGTACTTC.

At least ten counts were recorded for this clonotype. V is TRBV11-2 and J is TRBJ2-5, with TRBD1 as a possible D gene (6 bases). V was trimmed by 5 bases and J by 2 bases, leaving 18 bases between them. Germline assignment: CDR1 SGHAT and CDR2 FQNNGV. The CDR3 is 16 residues long. CDR3 in DNA: TGTGCCAGCAGCCCTTATGGGACAACTGTGCAAGAGACCCAGTACTTC. Protein sequence: CASSPYGTTVQETQYF.

This clonotype was counted a single time. This rearrangement joins TRBV5-1 to TRBJ1-1; TRBD1 might be the D (5 bases). CDR3 length equals 15 residues. Per germline, CDR1 SGHRS and CDR2 YFSETQ. The V end was cut by 4 bases, the J end by 4 bases, with 17 bases between. CDR3 protein: CASSPEGASGTEAFF. Here the CDR3 DNA reads TGCGCCAGCAGCCCGGAAGGGGCTTCGGGCACTGAAGCTTTCTTT.

V is TRBV7-2 and J is TRBJ1-4; D remains unclear. Germline lookup yields CDR1 SGHTA and CDR2 FQGNSA. The germline V and J ends were trimmed by 2 bases and 0 bases, with 10 bases remaining between them. The CDR3 is 16 residues long. The CDR3 is CASSLNRVATNEKLFF. The CDR3 DNA reads as TGTGCCAGCAGCTTAAATCGAGTAGCAACTAATGAAAAACTGTTTTTT. The whole variable domain, remainder taken from reference TRBV7-2 and TRBJ1-4, is GAGVSQSPSNKVTEKGKDVELRCDPISGHTALYWYRQSLGQGLEFLIYFQGNSAPDKSGLPSDRFSAERTGGSVSTLTIQRTQQEDSAVYLCASSLNRVATNEKLFFGSGTQLSVL.

This clonotype has a count of ten or more. V and J are TRBV10-3 and TRBJ2-7; D call uncertain. The V end lost 6 bases, the J end lost 0 bases, and 12 bases lay between the germline ends. The CDR3 spans 14 residues. Germline V gives CDR1 ENHRY, CDR2 SYGVKD. For the CDR3, the DNA is TGTGCCATCAGGGCTCAACATGGCTCCTACGAGCAGTACTTC. Translation: CAIRAQHGSYEQYF.

This clonotype was seen ten or more times. J is TRBJ1-5 and V is TRBV7-2; TRBD1 agrees at 8 bases. Trimming cost V 4 bases and J 1 base; bases outside gene matches: 6. In germline, CDR1 is SGHTA, CDR2 FQGNSA. The CDR3 sequence is 16 residues long. The CDR3: CASSSWTGLSNQPQHF. CDR3 bases: TGTGCCAGCAGCTCCTGGACAGGGTTGAGCAATCAGCCCCAGCATTTT.

This clonotype showed up just a few times. The chain joins TRBV10-3 to TRBJ1-5, with no clear D. This CDR3 spans 18 amino acids. From germline, CDR1 is ENHRY and CDR2 SYGVKD. Trimming took off 0 bases at V and 1 base at J, with 16 bases between the two ends. CDR3 sequence (DNA): TGTGCCATCAGTGAGTCGAATGGGAGGGCTGCCAGCAATCAGCCCCAGCATTTT. Amino acids: CAISESNGRAASNQPQHF.

The chain carries TRBV7-2 and TRBJ2-3; 16 positions match TRBD2. Germline-derived CDR1 and CDR2 are SGHTA and FQGNSA. V lost 2 bases to trimming and J lost 7 bases; unmatched junction nucleotides: 9. This CDR3 is built from 18 residues. CDR3 coding DNA: TGTGCCAGCAGCTTAATGATGGGACTAGCGGGAGGGCAAAATACGCAGTATTTT. Its protein is CASSLMMGLAGGQNTQYF.

The genes are TRBV19 and TRBJ1-1; no definite D call. CDR1 and CDR2 (germline): LNHDA, SQIVND (reference sequence). This CDR3 has 14 residues. The ends were cut back, 2 bases at V and 1 base at J, with 8 bases in the middle. The CDR3 protein is CASSITFSNTEAFF. The DNA for the CDR3 is TGTGCCAGTAGTATAACCTTCTCGAACACTGAAGCTTTCTTT.

The gene calls are TRBV28 and TRBJ1-5; maybe TRBD1 (6 bases). Germline loops: CDR1 MDHEN, CDR2 SYDVKM. Trimming stripped 5 bases from V and 11 bases from J, with 16 bases between. The CDR3 has 13 residues. The chain's CDR3 is CASSEGQNESQHF. The CDR3 bases are TGTGCCAGCAGTGAAGGACAGAACGAGTCCCAGCATTTT.